This TCR beta chain emerged from a study of a mutant IDH1 vaccine in newly diagnosed glioma. The overall study: Pretreatment consisted of radiotherapy, temozolomide, or both, with most receiving both. General study points: No link was apparently found between pseudoprogression and changes in top peripheral T cell clonotypes.

The time point: week 47, end of study. Topical imiquimod accompanied each vaccine dose, which consisted of 300 ug of mutant IDH1 20-mer peptide. Between the trimmed V and J ends, which lost 4 bases and 2 bases, there was a span of 15 bases. Per germline, CDR1 SGHRS and CDR2 YFSETQ. The CDR3 spans 15 residues. Details on this clone: Its antigen is currently unknown.

Only in-frame clones appear in the TCRdb table, and some are missing; sequencing was by immunoSEQ multiplex PCR. The table records tens of thousands of clones, approximately 86% of them present only once. Sequencing was performed on PBMCs, taken from a glioma patient whose treatment included an IDH1 peptide vaccine. This clonotype was obtained from a man aged 18 to 35 with glioma. Some clones in this sample may be carry-over from other donors' samples. V is TRBV5-1 and J is TRBJ1-2; D is undetermined. The DNA for the CDR3 is TGCGCCAGCAGCCCCCTGGGCCGAAACAACTATGGCTACACCTTC. Its translation is CASSPLGRNNYGYTF.